A single sample gave rise to the 16 T cell receptor beta chains below, sequenced in a study of cytomegalovirus exposure and HLA in healthy donors (dated by TCRdb to about 2017). Library generation was performed with the immunoSEQ multiplex PCR assay. The multiplex PCR relied on a mix of 60 forward primers for TCR Vbeta segments and 13 reverse primers for TCR Jbeta segments. TCRdb re-hosts the immuneACCESS table, in-frame sequences only. Its copies lack some clones; in the studies checked, an unresolved V gene accounts for under half of them, and the cause for the rest is not known. The sample table shows roughly 170,000 clones, and around 80% are seen once. The top ten clonotypes cover under 6% of the sample. Sequencing input: PBMCs. The receptors were gathered from a woman aged 50 to 60 in good health and CMV-seropositive.

The chain is built from TRBV10-3 and TRBJ1-1; possible D gene TRBD1, 6 bases. V was pared by 0 bases and J by 8 bases, with 19 bases between. The germline gives CDR1 ENHRY, CDR2 SYGVKD. This CDR3 is built from 16 residues. The DNA of the CDR3 is TGTGCCATCAGTGAGTCGCAGGGGTTAGCGACAAACGAAGCTTTCTTT. It yields the protein CAISESQGLATNEAFF.

V usage is TRBV5-6 and J usage is TRBJ1-5; maybe TRBD1 (5 bases). The germline V and J ends were trimmed by 1 base and 3 bases, with 14 bases remaining between them. The CDR3 totals 16 residues. CDR1 is SGHDT and CDR2 is YYEEEE in the germline V gene. CDR3 amino acids: CASSLWAGMINQPQHF. In DNA, the CDR3 is TGTGCCAGCAGCTTGTGGGCAGGGATGATCAATCAGCCCCAGCATTTT.

V is TRBV11-2 and J is TRBJ2-1; 7 bases align to TRBD2. This CDR3 has 15 amino acids. Germline-derived CDR1 and CDR2 are SGHAT and FQNNGV. The ends lost 0 bases at V and 2 bases at J; junction bases unmatched: 1. The CDR3 region is CASSLEGGTYNEQFF. In nucleotides, the CDR3 is TGTGCCAGCAGCTTAGAGGGGGGGACCTACAATGAGCAGTTCTTC.

This rearrangement joins TRBV19 to TRBJ2-1; 10 nucleotides match TRBD2. After removal of 7 bases from V and 8 bases from J, the junction contained 11 bases not matched to a gene. CDR1 is LNHDA, CDR2 SQIVND, per germline (reference sequence). This CDR3 contains 15 residues. CDR3 residues: CASTGGLAGVYEQFF. CDR3 DNA: TGTGCCAGTACCGGGGGGCTAGCGGGGGTCTATGAGCAGTTCTTC.

The chain uses TRBV10-3 and TRBJ2-5; unclear D gene. Per germline, CDR1 ENHRY and CDR2 SYGVKD. V was trimmed by 2 bases and J by 7 bases, leaving 17 bases between them. This CDR3 region has 15 residues. CDR3 DNA sequence: TGTGCCATCAGTGAGGTAGGAGACGCCTATGGGACCCAGTACTTC. The encoded protein is CAISEVGDAYGTQYF.

Note on this clone: The junction shows a germline mismatch at one end, possibly a read error. The chain joins TRBV7-9 to TRBJ1-1, with 8 bases lining up with TRBD1. This CDR3 contains 17 residues. Germline V gives CDR1 SEHNR, CDR2 FQNEAQ (reference sequence). CDR3 in amino acids: CSSSFYLPGTGNTEAFF. The CDR3 DNA reads as TGTTCCAGCAGCTTTTACCTCCCCGGGACAGGGAACACTGAAGCTTTCTTT.

The chain has TRBV28 and TRBJ1-3, with D unclear. This CDR3 spans 16 amino acids. V gave up 7 bases and J gave up 2 bases, with 18 bases separating them. The V gene's germline CDR1 is MDHEN and CDR2 SYDVKM. In nucleotides, the CDR3 is TGTGCCAGCAACCCCGGCGGGAGTAGCACTGGAAACACCATATATTTT. Translated: CASNPGGSSTGNTIYF.

V gene TRBV18 combines with J gene TRBJ1-2, with D uncertain. The CDR3 runs to 13 residues. V lost 2 bases, J lost 7 bases, and 11 bases lay in between. Germline CDR1 KGHSH, CDR2 LQKENI. This CDR3 is CASSPSERRGYTF. CDR3 coding DNA: TGTGCCAGCTCACCATCCGAGCGGCGTGGCTACACCTTC.

The chain is built from TRBV6-5 and TRBJ1-3, with 7 bases aligning to TRBD1. CDR3 length equals 16 residues. V lost 0 bases, J lost 0 bases, and 2 bases stayed unmatched. The germline V gene encodes CDR1 MNHEY and CDR2 SVGAGI. For the CDR3, the DNA is TGTGCCAGCAGTTACTCGGGACAGACCTCTGGAAACACCATATATTTT. This encodes CASSYSGQTSGNTIYF.

The chain joins TRBV30 to TRBJ2-7, with 10 bases lining up with TRBD2. The germline V gene has CDR1 GTSNPN and CDR2 SVGIG (reference sequence). The V gene end was trimmed by 0 bases and the J gene end by 3 bases; junction bases not matched to a gene: 2. CDR3 length: 14 residues. The CDR3 protein is CAWSVGLAIYEQYF. CDR3 sequence (DNA): TGTGCCTGGAGTGTGGGACTAGCGATCTACGAGCAGTACTTC. Drawing the rest from reference TRBV30 and TRBJ2-7, the complete variable domain is SQTIHQWPATLVQPVGSPLSLECTVEGTSNPNLYWYRQAAGRGLQLLFYSVGIGQISSEVPQNLSASRPQDRQFILSSKKLLLSDSGFYLCAWSVGLAIYEQYFGPGTRLTVT.

The chain uses TRBV5-1 and TRBJ1-5; D is undetermined. Germline CDR1 and CDR2: SGHRS and YFSETQ. The V and J ends lost 1 base and 5 bases respectively, with 13 bases between them. The CDR3 extends over 15 amino acids. The CDR3 sequence is CASSLSGWDDQPQHF. The CDR3, as DNA: TGCGCCAGCAGCTTGTCGGGGTGGGATGATCAGCCCCAGCATTTT.

This chain uses TRBV4-1 with TRBJ1-4, with D unresolved. Germline CDR1 and CDR2: MGHRA and YSYEKL. Trimming cost V 1 base and J 7 bases, with 13 bases left between them. This CDR3 has 15 amino acids. The CDR3, as DNA: TGCGCCAGCAGCCAAGCAGGCGTTGCGAGTGAAAAACTGTTTTTT. Translated, it gives CASSQAGVASEKLFF.

The chain combines TRBV11-2 with TRBJ2-7; TRBD2 matches 13 bases. There are 16 residues in the CDR3. Germline assignment: CDR1 SGHAT and CDR2 FQNNGV. The ends lost 5 bases at V and 3 bases at J; junction bases unmatched: 7. The CDR3 loop reads CASSEGLAGVGYEQYF. CDR3 bases: TGTGCCAGCAGCGAAGGACTAGCGGGAGTAGGCTACGAGCAGTACTTC.

This chain links TRBV7-9 with TRBJ1-5; 9 nucleotides line up with TRBD1. With V trimmed by 1 base and J by 3 bases, 1 base remained unmatched. Germline CDR1 is SEHNR and CDR2 is FQNEAQ (reference sequence). The CDR3 is 15 residues long. Here the CDR3 DNA reads TGTGCCAGCAGCTTAGGGGACAGGGTCAATCAGCCCCAGCATTTT. Its translation is CASSLGDRVNQPQHF.

The chain has TRBV11-2 and TRBJ2-7; weak D call: TRBD2 (5 bases). V was cut by 2 bases and J by 3 bases, with 14 bases left in between. The CDR3 extends over 15 amino acids. Per the germline V gene, CDR1 is SGHAT and CDR2 is FQNNGV. The CDR3 DNA sequence: TGTGCCAGCAGCTTATCTTACGGGATTGGCTACGAGCAGTACTTC. It yields the protein CASSLSYGIGYEQYF.

This clone was recorded a few times. CDR3 in amino acids: CASSQDPQGAFSNTGELFF. CDR3 DNA sequence: TGTGCCAGCAGCCAAGACCCCCAGGGGGCCTTTTCTAACACCGGGGAGCTGTTTTTT. The chain couples TRBV4-2 to TRBJ2-2; TRBD1 aligns across 8 bases. The CDR3 runs 19 residues. Losses at the gene ends were 0 bases for V and 2 bases for J; bases not matched to a gene: 11. Germline lookup yields CDR1 LGHNA and CDR2 YNFKEQ.